The rows below give T cell receptor beta chains drawn from one sample of a study of T cells in Graves' hyperthyroidism and ophthalmopathy. TCRdb recomputed calls from the multiplex PCR reads with MiXCR, one row per CDR3 protein. The sample consists of 200,000 to 300,000 distinct CDR3 sequences, approximately 23% of them appearing once. Material for sequencing was blood. Receptors originate from a middle-aged woman with Graves' ophthalmopathy. The CDR3 runs from the conserved cysteine through the conserved F or W. The D gene is left open where the match is weak. Rows give clone size only sometimes, using once, few, many, or a class for an expanded clone.

d_call,v_call,j_call,clone_size,cdr3_nt,cdr3_aa
TRBD2,TRBV4-1,TRBJ2-7,many,TGCGCCAGCAGCCAGTCTAGCGGACCTTACGAGCAGTACTTC,CASSQSSGPYEQYF
NA,TRBV28,TRBJ1-2,NA,TGTGCCAGCACCCGGACAGAGAATGGCTACACCTTC,CASTRTENGYTF
TRBD1,TRBV15,TRBJ1-3,NA,TGTGCCACCAGCAGTCTCGGGACAGCCTCCTTCTCTGGAAACACCATATATTTT,CATSSLGTASFSGNTIYF
NA,TRBV11-1,TRBJ2-6,many,TGTGCCAGCAGCTTTAGTCTCGCGGGCGTCTCTGGGGCCAACGTCCTGACTTTC,CASSFSLAGVSGANVLTF
NA,TRBV28,TRBJ2-2,many,TGTGCCAGCTTTGAGAACACCGGGGAGCTGTTTTTT,CASFENTGELFF
NA,TRBV6-1,TRBJ1-5,many,TGTGCCAGCAGTCCCCTACAGGGCCCCCTAGGTCAGCCCCAGCATTTT,CASSPLQGPLGQPQHF
TRBD1,TRBV5-1,TRBJ1-2,many,TGCGCCAGCGGTGGGACAGCGGCGATGGGCTACACCTTC,CASGGTAAMGYTF
TRBD2,TRBV5-6,TRBJ2-5,NA,TGTGCCAGCAGTCAGGCTTCATTCTGGGGTTCTAGCGGGTCAGCCAAAGAGACCCAGTACTTC,CASSQASFWGSSGSAKETQYF
NA,TRBV6-9,TRBJ2-5,NA,TGTGCCAGCAGTTATACCGGCCAAGAGACCCAGTACTTC,CASSYTGQETQYF
NA,TRBV7-9,TRBJ1-1,few,TGTGCCAGCAGCTCCCAGGGTATCGGAGCTTTCTTT,CASSSQGIGAFF
TRBD1,TRBV7-8,TRBJ2-7,many,TGTGCCAGCAGCTTCGACAGGGCCTACGAGCAGTACTTC,CASSFDRAYEQYF
NA,TRBV28,TRBJ2-7,NA,TGTGCCAGCAGCCCACCCGGCCCGACAGGAGCCTACGAGCAGTACTTC,CASSPPGPTGAYEQYF
NA,TRBV24-1,TRBJ1-2,many,TGTGCCACCAGTGATTCAGGGTTTTATGGCTACACCTTC,CATSDSGFYGYTF
NA,TRBV6-1,TRBJ1-4,many,TGTGCCAGCAGCGATAGGACATTCTCCGGGGGAAAACTGTTTTTT,CASSDRTFSGGKLFF
TRBD2,TRBV28,TRBJ2-7,few,TGTGCCAGCAGTACACGTCGGGGGGTTAGATCCTACGAGCAGTACTTC,CASSTRRGVRSYEQYF
NA,TRBV28,TRBJ1-2,many,TGTGCCAGCAGTACGACAGCTTTCAACTATGGCTACACCTTC,CASSTTAFNYGYTF
NA,TRBV2,TRBJ2-7,many,TGTGCCAGCAGCGTGGGGGAGAGGGGCGAGCAGTACTTC,CASSVGERGEQYF
NA,TRBV9,TRBJ2-2,NA,TGTGCCAGCAGCCCTGGACAGTCTTCCTGGAACACCGGGGAGCTGTTTTTT,CASSPGQSSWNTGELFF
NA,TRBV6-4,TRBJ2-5,many,TGTGCCAAATTAGTGAGTCAAGAGACCCAGTACTTC,CAKLVSQETQYF
TRBD1,TRBV5-5,TRBJ2-7,many,TGTGCCAGCAGCATAGGACAGGGGAACTGGTTCTACGAGCAGTACTTC,CASSIGQGNWFYEQYF
NA,TRBV5-1,TRBJ1-3,NA,TGCGCCAGCAGCAAGGAGCACTCTGGAAACACCATATATTTT,CASSKEHSGNTIYF
TRBD2,TRBV7-6,TRBJ2-7,many,TGTGCCAGCAGCTTAGACGTGGGGGAGGGTGGCTACGAGCAGTACTTC,CASSLDVGEGGYEQYF
TRBD1,TRBV6-1,TRBJ1-1,NA,TGTGCCAGCAGTGAACCCGCGTGGGACAGCCTTCGGGCTTTCTTT,CASSEPAWDSLRAFF
TRBD2,TRBV12-3/TRBV12-4,TRBJ2-7,many,TGTGCCAGCAGTGCGGGACTAGCGGACGAGCAGTACTTC,CASSAGLADEQYF
TRBD2,TRBV20-1,TRBJ2-2,many,TGCAGTGCTAGAGCGGGACTAGCGGGATACACCGGGGAGCTGTTTTTT,CSARAGLAGYTGELFF
NA,TRBV28,TRBJ1-5,many,TGTGCCAGCAGTGATTCGGCTCAGCCCCAGCATTTT,CASSDSAQPQHF
TRBD2,TRBV20-1,TRBJ2-2,many,TGCAGTGCTAGAGATGCGGGAGGGTACACCGGGGAGCTGTTTTTT,CSARDAGGYTGELFF
TRBD1,TRBV11-2,TRBJ2-5,many,TGTGCCAGCAGCCACTCCGGGACAGGGATCCGAGAGACCCAGTACTTC,CASSHSGTGIRETQYF
NA,TRBV7-9,TRBJ2-7,few,TGTGCCAGCAGCTACACCCACGGGGAGCAGTACTTC,CASSYTHGEQYF
NA,TRBV20-1,TRBJ1-5,few,TGCAGTGCTAGAGATAGGAAGGTAGGGGTTGGCAATCAGCCCCAGCATTTT,CSARDRKVGVGNQPQHF
NA,TRBV7-3,TRBJ2-3,many,TGTGCCAGCAGTAGGATAGCAACAGATACGCAGTATTTT,CASSRIATDTQYF
TRBD2,TRBV28,TRBJ2-2,many,TGTGCCAGCAGTTTATTCGGGGGTGGACTAGCGGGAGCCCACACCGGGGAGCTGTTTTTT,CASSLFGGGLAGAHTGELFF
TRBD1,TRBV7-8,TRBJ2-2,NA,TGTGCCAGCAGCTCACTCACAGGGGGCATGGGCACCGGGGAGCTGTTTTTT,CASSSLTGGMGTGELFF
NA,TRBV11-1,TRBJ2-7,NA,TGTGCCAGCAGCTTTGAGGGACGGATGGATATTGGGCCGGAGCAGTACTTC,CASSFEGRMDIGPEQYF
NA,TRBV14,TRBJ2-5,NA,TGTGCCAGCAGCCAAGGGGGAGTCCAAGAGACCCAGTACTTC,CASSQGGVQETQYF
TRBD1,TRBV30,TRBJ2-2,many,TGTGCCTGGAGGGGCCTGGACAGGGGACCCGGGGAGCTGTTTTTT,CAWRGLDRGPGELFF
TRBD1,TRBV12-3/TRBV12-4,TRBJ2-5,many,TGTGCCAGCAGAAATACAGGGGGCGGGGAGACCCAGTACTTC,CASRNTGGGETQYF
TRBD1,TRBV9,TRBJ2-4,many,TGTGCCAGCAGTCCACAGGGGAACATTCAGTACTTC,CASSPQGNIQYF
NA,TRBV6-2/TRBV6-3,TRBJ2-7,many,TGTGCCAGCAGCCCGGGGACCACCCGCGAGCAGTACTTC,CASSPGTTREQYF
TRBD1,TRBV6-1,TRBJ2-7,few,TGTGCCAGCAGTAAACTAGGACAGGGGGCGACCTACGAGCAGTACTTC,CASSKLGQGATYEQYF
NA,TRBV9,TRBJ1-1,NA,TGTGCCAGCATCGTAGACGTGGGGGAAGCTTACTTT,CASIVDVGEAYF
TRBD1,TRBV20-1,TRBJ2-5,NA,TGCAGTGCCCACCACGGACAGGGCCGGGACCAGTACTTC,CSAHHGQGRDQYF
NA,TRBV27,TRBJ2-2,many,TGTGCCAGCAGTTTGTTGCTGGTCGGGGAGCTGTTTTTT,CASSLLLVGELFF
NA,TRBV11-2,TRBJ1-1,NA,TGTGCCAGCAGCTTAGAAGTGGCAGCTGAAGCTTTCTTT,CASSLEVAAEAFF
NA,TRBV7-2,TRBJ1-1,many,TGTGCCAGCAGCTTGGTGGGGAGCACTGAAGCTTTCTTT,CASSLVGSTEAFF
NA,TRBV2,TRBJ2-7,many,TGTGCCAGCAGTGAAAATTACGGGGGCGGCGGGTACGAGCAGTACTTC,CASSENYGGGGYEQYF
NA,TRBV19,TRBJ2-7,few,TGTGCCAGTAGTATAAGTGGGAGGAGAGGCGAGCAGTACTTC,CASSISGRRGEQYF
TRBD1,TRBV29-1,TRBJ2-5,many,TGCAGCGTTGCACAGGGGGATCGAGAGACCCAGTACTTC,CSVAQGDRETQYF
TRBD2,TRBV20-1,TRBJ2-7,many,TGCAGTGAACGGGCTAGCGGGAGGGGTGCCGAGCAGTACTTC,CSERASGRGAEQYF
NA,TRBV6-1,TRBJ1-2,many,TGTGCCAGCAGTGAAATTTCAGACGGTGGCTACACCTTC,CASSEISDGGYTF
NA,TRBV2,TRBJ1-3,many,TGTGCCAGCAGCTACCGGCCTGAACCCTCTGGAAACACCATATATTTT,CASSYRPEPSGNTIYF
TRBD1,TRBV20-1,TRBJ2-4,many,TGCAGTGCAGGGACAGGGTTGGACATTCAGTACTTC,CSAGTGLDIQYF